This T cell receptor beta chain was sequenced in a study of control samples from healthy donors and cancer patients. CDR1 is SGHRS, CDR2 YFSETQ, per germline. Trimming removed 3 bases at V and 0 bases at J, with 9 bases between. The CDR3 extends over 14 amino acids. In its sample, this clone was seen a few times. Sequenced by immunoSEQ multiplex PCR; TCRdb stores in-frame clones only, minus some. The data show about 120,000 clones, 88% seen once. This chain connects TRBV5-1 to TRBJ1-2; D not resolved. Sequences were obtained from blood. The source of this sequence is a woman aged 70 to 79 in good health. CDR3 in DNA: TGCGCCAGCAGCTATAGCGGGGCTAACTATGGCTACACCTTC. Protein sequence: CASSYSGANYGYTF.